This T cell receptor (beta chain) was identified in a study of T cells after yellow fever vaccination. The wider study: SMART-Seq v4 Ultra Low Input prepared the low-cell-number fractions. Overall study results and limits: Most primary-vaccination clones recurred post-booster (roughly 96% CD4, 88% CD8).

TCRdb passed the 5' RACE reads through MiXCR, listing each CDR3 protein once. This table holds roughly 94,000 distinct CDR3 sequences, 7.5% to 10% found once. This clonotype was seen more than once but under ten times. Germline V gene data show CDR1 as MNHEY and CDR2 as SVGEGT. V lost 7 bases, J lost 7 bases, and 14 bases lay in between. This CDR3 contains 13 residues. The source of this sequence is a man aged 18 to 29 who received the YFV17D yellow fever vaccine. The specimen was CD8+ T cells not binding an NS4B(214-222) dextramer, sorted from PBMCs, collected approximately 16 days after the first yellow fever vaccination. The chain carries TRBV6-2 or TRBV6-3 and TRBJ2-1; tentatively, D is TRBD2 (7 bases). CDR3 region: CASTGGLLNEQFF. DNA of the CDR3: TGTGCCAGCACGGGGGGCCTCCTGAATGAGCAGTTCTTC.